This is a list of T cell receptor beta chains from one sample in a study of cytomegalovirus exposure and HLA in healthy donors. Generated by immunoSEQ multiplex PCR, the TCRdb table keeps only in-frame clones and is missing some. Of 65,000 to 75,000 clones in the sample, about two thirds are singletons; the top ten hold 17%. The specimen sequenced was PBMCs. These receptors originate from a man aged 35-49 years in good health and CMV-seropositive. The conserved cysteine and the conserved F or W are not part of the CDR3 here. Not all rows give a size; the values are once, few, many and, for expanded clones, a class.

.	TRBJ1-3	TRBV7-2	ASSLVVETGNTIY
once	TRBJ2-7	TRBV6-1	ASSWKQGNEQY
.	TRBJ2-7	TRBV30	AWSVGGGYEQY
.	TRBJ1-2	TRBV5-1	ASSLDRDGYT
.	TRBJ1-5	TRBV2	ASSGDRGSNQPQH
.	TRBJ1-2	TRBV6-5	ASSYTRTGGNYGYT
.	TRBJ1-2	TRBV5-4	ASLDPGQAAGYT
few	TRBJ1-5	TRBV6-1	ASSEPVRAPGIYSNQPQH
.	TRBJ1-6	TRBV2	ASRRDRSSYNSPLH
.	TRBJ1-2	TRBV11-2	ASSPGTAHGYT
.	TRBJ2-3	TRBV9	ASSVGIAASTDTQY
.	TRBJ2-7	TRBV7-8	ATKDRRSYEQY
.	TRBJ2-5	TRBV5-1	ASSPNPQGAGETQY
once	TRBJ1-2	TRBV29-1	STTLGTAFNYGYT
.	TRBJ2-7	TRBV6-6	ASRHTSGLSYEQY
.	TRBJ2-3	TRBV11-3	ASSALAGIQDTQY
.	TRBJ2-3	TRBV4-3	ASSQDLEASTDTQY
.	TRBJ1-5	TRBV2	ASNKDRGNQPQH
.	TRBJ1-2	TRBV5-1	ASSLADGGRINYGYT
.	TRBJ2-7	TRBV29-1	SVGGREGPYEQY
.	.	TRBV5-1	ASSYPSGLGSYEQY
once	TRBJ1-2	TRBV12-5	ASGLVRAGYGYT
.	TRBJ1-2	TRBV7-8	ASSLEGVMGGYT
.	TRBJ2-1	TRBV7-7	ASSLGGVNEQF
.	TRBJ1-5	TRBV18	ASLVSQPQH
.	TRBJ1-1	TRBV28	ASSLFGRVGNTEAF
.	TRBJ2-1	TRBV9	ASSVVADEQF